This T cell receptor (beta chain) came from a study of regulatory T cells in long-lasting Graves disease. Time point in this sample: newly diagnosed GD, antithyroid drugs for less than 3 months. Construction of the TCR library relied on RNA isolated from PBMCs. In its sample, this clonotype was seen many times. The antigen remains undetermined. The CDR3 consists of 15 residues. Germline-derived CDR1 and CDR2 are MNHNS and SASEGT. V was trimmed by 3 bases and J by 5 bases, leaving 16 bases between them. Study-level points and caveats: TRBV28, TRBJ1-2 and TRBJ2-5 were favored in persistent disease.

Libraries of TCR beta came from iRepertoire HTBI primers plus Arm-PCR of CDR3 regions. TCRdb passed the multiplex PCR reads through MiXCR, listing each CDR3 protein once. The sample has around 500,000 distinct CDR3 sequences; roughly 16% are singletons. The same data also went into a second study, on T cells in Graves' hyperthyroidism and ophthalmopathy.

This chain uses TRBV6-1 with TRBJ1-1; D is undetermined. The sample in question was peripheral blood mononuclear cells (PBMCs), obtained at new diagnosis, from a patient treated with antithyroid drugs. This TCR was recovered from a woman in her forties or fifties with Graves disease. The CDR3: CASSDSRGGRTEAFF. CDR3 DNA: TGTGCCAGCAGTGACAGTCGGGGAGGAAGGACTGAAGCTTTCTTT.